These T cell receptor beta chains were read from a single sample in a study of spatial heterogeneity in lung cancer. TCRdb itself ran the 5' RACE reads through MiXCR, one entry per CDR3 protein. The repertoire holds roughly 120,000 distinct CDR3 sequences, with over 9% as singletons. Sequencing was performed on PBMCs, taken at follow-up. These receptors all come from a male donor with early-stage non-small cell lung cancer. Each CDR3 is given with its conserved first and last residue. Fields, in order: CDR3 protein, CDR3 DNA, J gene, D gene, V gene, clone size. D genes are given only for firm matches. Only some rows state a clone size, as once, few, many or a class for expanded clones.

CDR3aa: CASADDRKYGYTF
CDR3nt: TGTGCCAGCGCCGACGACAGAAAATATGGCTACACCTTC
j_gene: TRBJ1-2
d_gene: .
v_gene: TRBV6-5
abundance: few

CDR3aa: CASTYGDRGYEQYF
CDR3nt: TGCGCCAGCACGTACGGGGACAGGGGTTACGAGCAGTACTTC
j_gene: TRBJ2-7
d_gene: TRBD1
v_gene: TRBV10-2
abundance: few

CDR3aa: CASSLTSGGAHEQYF
CDR3nt: TGCGCCAGCAGCCTTACTAGCGGGGGGGCCCACGAGCAGTACTTC
j_gene: TRBJ2-7
d_gene: TRBD2
v_gene: TRBV5-1
abundance: few

CDR3aa: CASSLTSSYNEQFF
CDR3nt: TGTGCCAGCAGTTTGACTTCCTCCTACAATGAGCAGTTCTTC
j_gene: TRBJ2-1
d_gene: .
v_gene: TRBV12-3/TRBV12-4
abundance: many

CDR3aa: CARGAQPKETQYF
CDR3nt: TGTGCCAGGGGGGCACAGCCTAAAGAGACCCAGTACTTC
j_gene: TRBJ2-5
d_gene: .
v_gene: TRBV2
abundance: .

CDR3aa: CATSRGYPGTEETQYF
CDR3nt: TGTGCCACCAGCAGAGGCTACCCCGGGACAGAAGAGACCCAGTACTTC
j_gene: TRBJ2-5
d_gene: TRBD1
v_gene: TRBV15
abundance: .

CDR3aa: CSARLLSSYNEQFF
CDR3nt: TGCAGTGCCCGCCTCCTCAGCTCCTACAATGAGCAGTTCTTC
j_gene: TRBJ2-1
d_gene: .
v_gene: TRBV20-1
abundance: few

CDR3aa: CASSSYWTSGGATDTQYF
CDR3nt: TGTGCCAGCAGTTCATATTGGACTAGCGGGGGGGCCACAGATACGCAGTATTTT
j_gene: TRBJ2-3
d_gene: TRBD2
v_gene: TRBV28
abundance: .

CDR3aa: CASSQDPNRGPQPQHF
CDR3nt: TGCGCCAGCAGCCAAGATCCGAACAGGGGCCCTCAGCCCCAGCATTTT
j_gene: TRBJ1-5
d_gene: TRBD1
v_gene: TRBV4-3
abundance: many

CDR3aa: CASSQRYEQYF
CDR3nt: TGTGCCAGCAGCCAGCGCTACGAGCAGTACTTC
j_gene: TRBJ2-7
d_gene: .
v_gene: TRBV3-1
abundance: many

CDR3aa: CASRRGDQPQHF
CDR3nt: TGTGCCAGCAGGAGGGGTGATCAGCCCCAGCATTTT
j_gene: TRBJ1-5
d_gene: .
v_gene: TRBV6-6
abundance: .

CDR3aa: CSARGGSVDHNEQFF
CDR3nt: TGCAGTGCTAGAGGGGGTAGCGTGGACCACAATGAGCAGTTCTTC
j_gene: TRBJ2-1
d_gene: .
v_gene: TRBV20-1
abundance: .

CDR3aa: CASSVNGLAGDPSYNEQFF
CDR3nt: TGCGCCAGCAGCGTGAATGGACTAGCGGGGGACCCCTCCTACAATGAGCAGTTCTTC
j_gene: TRBJ2-1
d_gene: TRBD2
v_gene: TRBV5-1
abundance: .

CDR3aa: CATSFGGNQPQHF
CDR3nt: TGTGCCACCTCCTTCGGGGGGAATCAGCCCCAGCATTTT
j_gene: TRBJ1-5
d_gene: .
v_gene: TRBV15
abundance: few

CDR3aa: CASSQTTRNEQYF
CDR3nt: TGCGCCAGCAGCCAAACCACCCGAAATGAGCAGTACTTC
j_gene: TRBJ2-7
d_gene: .
v_gene: TRBV4-3
abundance: many

CDR3aa: CASSVDRDPYF
CDR3nt: TGTGCCAGCAGTGTCGACAGGGATCCGTACTTC
j_gene: TRBJ2-7
d_gene: TRBD1
v_gene: TRBV2
abundance: few

CDR3aa: CASLNRVLGETQYF
CDR3nt: TGTGCCAGCCTTAATCGGGTTTTGGGAGAGACCCAGTACTTC
j_gene: TRBJ2-5
d_gene: .
v_gene: TRBV2
abundance: many

CDR3aa: CASSAQDSYEQYF
CDR3nt: TGCGCCAGCAGCGCTCAGGATTCCTACGAGCAGTACTTC
j_gene: TRBJ2-7
d_gene: .
v_gene: TRBV5-1
abundance: .

CDR3aa: CSARGVSGGIPDTQYF
CDR3nt: TGCAGTGCTAGGGGCGTTAGCGGGGGGATCCCAGATACGCAGTATTTT
j_gene: TRBJ2-3
d_gene: TRBD2
v_gene: TRBV20-1
abundance: .

CDR3aa: CATREEGAWVYEQYF
CDR3nt: TGTGCCACCCGAGAGGAGGGGGCCTGGGTCTACGAGCAGTACTTC
j_gene: TRBJ2-7
d_gene: .
v_gene: TRBV10-3
abundance: many

CDR3aa: CASGRGAGGELFF
CDR3nt: TGTGCCAGCGGGAGAGGGGCAGGCGGGGAGCTGTTTTTT
j_gene: TRBJ2-2
d_gene: .
v_gene: TRBV5-6
abundance: many

CDR3aa: CASSLVSSQYGYTF
CDR3nt: TGTGCCAGCAGCTTAGTTTCCAGCCAATATGGCTACACCTTC
j_gene: TRBJ1-2
d_gene: .
v_gene: TRBV7-8
abundance: few

CDR3aa: CATSRDRQPTYEQYF
CDR3nt: TGTGCCACCAGCAGAGATCGCCAGCCCACCTACGAGCAGTACTTC
j_gene: TRBJ2-7
d_gene: .
v_gene: TRBV15
abundance: .

CDR3aa: CASSVVGASGAYNEQFF
CDR3nt: TGTGCCAGCAGCGTCGTCGGGGCTAGCGGTGCATACAATGAGCAGTTCTTC
j_gene: TRBJ2-1
d_gene: TRBD2
v_gene: TRBV28
abundance: many

CDR3aa: CASSQYPTGVVDQHF
CDR3nt: TGTGCCAGCAGCCAATACCCGACTGGGGTCGTTGATCAGCATTTT
j_gene: TRBJ1-5
d_gene: .
v_gene: TRBV4-2
abundance: few

CDR3aa: CASRTGTHGYTF
CDR3nt: TGTGCCAGCAGAACCGGGACACATGGCTACACCTTC
j_gene: TRBJ1-2
d_gene: .
v_gene: TRBV3-1
abundance: .

CDR3aa: CASSFLDTQYF
CDR3nt: TGTGCCAGCAGTTTTCTCGATACGCAGTATTTT
j_gene: TRBJ2-3
d_gene: .
v_gene: TRBV28
abundance: .

CDR3aa: CASRPGTGKNIQYF
CDR3nt: TGTGCCAGCAGGCCAGGGACAGGGAAAAACATTCAGTACTTC
j_gene: TRBJ2-4
d_gene: TRBD1
v_gene: TRBV2
abundance: few

CDR3aa: CASSGGMDYGYTF
CDR3nt: TGTGCCAGCAGCGGGGGGATGGACTATGGCTACACCTTC
j_gene: TRBJ1-2
d_gene: .
v_gene: TRBV7-2
abundance: .

CDR3aa: CASSLAKGKLDIQYF
CDR3nt: TGTGCCAGCAGCTTAGCCAAGGGTAAACTTGACATTCAGTACTTC
j_gene: TRBJ2-4
d_gene: .
v_gene: TRBV7-2
abundance: many

CDR3aa: CASSRPPEF
CDR3nt: TGTGCCAGCAGCCGCCCCCCGGAGTTT
j_gene: TRBJ1-1
d_gene: .
v_gene: TRBV6-2/TRBV6-3
abundance: many

CDR3aa: CASSQAAVETQYF
CDR3nt: TGCGCCAGCAGCCAAGCTGCGGTGGAGACCCAGTACTTC
j_gene: TRBJ2-5
d_gene: .
v_gene: TRBV4-1
abundance: few

CDR3aa: CSVEGSGAYGYTF
CDR3nt: TGCAGCGTTGAAGGCTCAGGGGCTTACGGCTACACCTTC
j_gene: TRBJ1-2
d_gene: .
v_gene: TRBV29-1
abundance: many

CDR3aa: CASTPGRRRGFSNQPQHF
CDR3nt: TGTGCCAGCACCCCAGGGCGGCGCAGGGGGTTTAGCAATCAGCCCCAGCATTTT
j_gene: TRBJ1-5
d_gene: TRBD1
v_gene: TRBV6-1
abundance: few

CDR3aa: CASGEGPPYEQYF
CDR3nt: TGTGCCAGTGGGGAGGGGCCTCCCTACGAGCAGTACTTC
j_gene: TRBJ2-7
d_gene: TRBD2
v_gene: TRBV25-1
abundance: few

CDR3aa: CSVLDNLSYEQYF
CDR3nt: TGCAGCGTGCTGGACAACCTCTCCTACGAGCAGTACTTC
j_gene: TRBJ2-7
d_gene: .
v_gene: TRBV29-1
abundance: .

CDR3aa: CASSLDGSLTQFF
CDR3nt: TGCGCCAGCAGCTTGGACGGGTCCCTAACGCAGTTCTTC
j_gene: TRBJ2-1
d_gene: .
v_gene: TRBV5-1
abundance: many

CDR3aa: CSARLLGGDTQYF
CDR3nt: TGCAGTGCCAGACTCCTAGGCGGAGATACGCAGTATTTT
j_gene: TRBJ2-3
d_gene: .
v_gene: TRBV20-1
abundance: .

CDR3aa: CASSDGHQGRNTEAFF
CDR3nt: TGTGCCAGCAGTGATGGACACCAGGGGAGGAACACTGAAGCTTTCTTT
j_gene: TRBJ1-1
d_gene: .
v_gene: TRBV28
abundance: .

CDR3aa: CAISESQGSFYEQFF
CDR3nt: TGTGCCATCAGTGAATCACAGGGGTCATTTTATGAGCAGTTCTTC
j_gene: TRBJ2-1
d_gene: TRBD1
v_gene: TRBV10-3
abundance: few

CDR3aa: CASSLGNVEQYF
CDR3nt: TGTGCCAGCAGTTTGGGTAATGTCGAGCAGTACTTC
j_gene: TRBJ2-7
d_gene: .
v_gene: TRBV28
abundance: .

CDR3aa: CAISQHRDGLNQPQHF
CDR3nt: TGTGCCATCAGTCAACACCGGGACGGCCTCAATCAGCCCCAGCATTTT
j_gene: TRBJ1-5
d_gene: .
v_gene: TRBV10-3
abundance: .

CDR3aa: CASSLKGQNSYEQYF
CDR3nt: TGTGCCAGCAGTTTGAAGGGACAGAACTCCTACGAGCAGTACTTC
j_gene: TRBJ2-7
d_gene: TRBD1
v_gene: TRBV12-3/TRBV12-4
abundance: .

CDR3aa: CASSQWSLAASTDTQYF
CDR3nt: TGTGCCAGCAGCCAGTGGTCACTAGCGGCTAGCACAGATACGCAGTATTTT
j_gene: TRBJ2-3
d_gene: TRBD2
v_gene: TRBV14
abundance: many

CDR3aa: CAISDGTRQLDTQYF
CDR3nt: TGTGCCATCAGTGATGGGACACGGCAATTGGATACGCAGTATTTT
j_gene: TRBJ2-3
d_gene: .
v_gene: TRBV10-3
abundance: .

CDR3aa: CASSLGGSLNTEAFF
CDR3nt: TGTGCCAGCAGCTTAGGAGGCAGCCTGAACACTGAAGCTTTCTTT
j_gene: TRBJ1-1
d_gene: .
v_gene: TRBV7-9
abundance: .

CDR3aa: CASSHDRVGYTF
CDR3nt: TGTGCCAGCAGCCACGACAGGGTTGGCTACACCTTC
j_gene: TRBJ1-2
d_gene: TRBD1
v_gene: TRBV7-8
abundance: few

CDR3aa: CASSSSQGAGELFF
CDR3nt: TGCGCCAGCAGCAGCAGCCAGGGGGCCGGGGAGCTGTTTTTT
j_gene: TRBJ2-2
d_gene: TRBD1
v_gene: TRBV5-1
abundance: many

CDR3aa: CASFSRDRSWREDTEAFF
CDR3nt: TGCGCCAGCTTTTCTCGGGACAGGAGCTGGAGGGAGGACACTGAAGCTTTCTTT
j_gene: TRBJ1-1
d_gene: TRBD1
v_gene: TRBV10-1
abundance: .